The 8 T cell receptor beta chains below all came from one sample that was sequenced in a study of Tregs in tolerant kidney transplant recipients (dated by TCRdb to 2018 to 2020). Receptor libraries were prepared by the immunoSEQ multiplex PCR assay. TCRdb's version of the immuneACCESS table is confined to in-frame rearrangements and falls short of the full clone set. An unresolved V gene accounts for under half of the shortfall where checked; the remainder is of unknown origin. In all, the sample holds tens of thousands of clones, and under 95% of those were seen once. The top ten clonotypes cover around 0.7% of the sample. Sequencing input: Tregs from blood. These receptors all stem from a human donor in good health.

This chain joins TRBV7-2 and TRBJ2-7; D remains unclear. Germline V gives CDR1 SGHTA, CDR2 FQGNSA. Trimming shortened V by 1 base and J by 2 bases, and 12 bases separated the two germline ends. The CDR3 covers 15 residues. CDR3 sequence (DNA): TGTGCCAGCAGCTTAGTTGTGGTAGCTACCTACGAGCAGTACTTC. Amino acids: CASSLVVVATYEQYF.

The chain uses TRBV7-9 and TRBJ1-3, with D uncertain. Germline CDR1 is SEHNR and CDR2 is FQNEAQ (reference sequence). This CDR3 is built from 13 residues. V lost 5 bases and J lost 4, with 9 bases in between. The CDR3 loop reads CASSLRRGNTIYF. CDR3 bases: TGTGCCAGCAGCCTCAGGAGGGGAAACACCATATATTTT.

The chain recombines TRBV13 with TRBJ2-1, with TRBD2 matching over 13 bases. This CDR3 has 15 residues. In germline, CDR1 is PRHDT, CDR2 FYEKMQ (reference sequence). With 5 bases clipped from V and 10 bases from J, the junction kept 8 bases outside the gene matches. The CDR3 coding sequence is TGTGCCAGCAGCCTAACTAGCGGGAGGGTTCGGGAGCAGTTCTTC. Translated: CASSLTSGRVREQFF.

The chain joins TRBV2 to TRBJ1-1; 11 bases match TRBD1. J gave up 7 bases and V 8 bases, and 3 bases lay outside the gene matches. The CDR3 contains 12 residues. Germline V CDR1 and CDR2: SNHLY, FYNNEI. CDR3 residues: CASGTGGVEAFF. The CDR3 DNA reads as TGTGCCAGCGGGACAGGGGGGGTTGAAGCTTTCTTT.

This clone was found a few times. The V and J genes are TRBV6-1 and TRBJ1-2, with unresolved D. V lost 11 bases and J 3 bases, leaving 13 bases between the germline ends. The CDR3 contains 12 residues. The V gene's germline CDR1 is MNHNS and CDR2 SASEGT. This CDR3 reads CAVPAVYYGYTF. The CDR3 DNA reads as TGTGCCGTTCCGGCCGTATACTATGGCTACACCTTC.

CDR3 nucleotide sequence: TGTGCCAGCAGTTTATTCCCGTACAGTTTGGGCTACACCTTC. Translated, it gives CASSLFPYSLGYTF. V usage is TRBV28 and J usage is TRBJ1-2; D unclear. From germline, CDR1 is MDHEN and CDR2 SYDVKM. The CDR3 consists of 14 residues. V was pared by 1 base and J by 8 bases, with 14 bases between.

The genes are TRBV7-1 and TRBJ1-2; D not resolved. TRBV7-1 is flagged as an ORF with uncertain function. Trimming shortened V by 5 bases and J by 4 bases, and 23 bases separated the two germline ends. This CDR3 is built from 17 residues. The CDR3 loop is CASSLGCHEGKIYGYTF. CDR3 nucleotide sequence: TGTGCCAGCAGCCTGGGGTGTCACGAGGGAAAGATCTATGGCTACACCTTC.

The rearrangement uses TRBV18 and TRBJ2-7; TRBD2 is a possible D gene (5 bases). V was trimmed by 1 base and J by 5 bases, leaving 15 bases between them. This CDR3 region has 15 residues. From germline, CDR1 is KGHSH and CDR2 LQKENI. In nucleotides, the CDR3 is TGTGCCAGCTCACCACAGACCCTAGCTAGTAACGAGCAGTACTTC. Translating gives CASSPQTLASNEQYF. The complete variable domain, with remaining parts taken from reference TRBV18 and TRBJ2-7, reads NAGVMQNPRHLVRRRGQEARLRCSPMKGHSHVYWYRQLPEEGLKFMVYLQKENIIDESGMPKERFSAEFPKEGPSILRIQQVVRGDSAAYFCASSPQTLASNEQYFGPGTRLTVT.